Following are 32 T cell receptor beta chains from one sample sequenced in a study of T cells after yellow fever vaccination. TCRdb reprocessed the 5' RACE reads via MiXCR and lists one record per CDR3 protein. The data hold 280,000 or so distinct CDR3 sequences, with approximately 10% observed a single time. This specimen consisted of CD4+ T cells sorted from PBMCs, obtained 5 days after the yellow fever booster vaccination. The origin of the receptors is a man aged 18 to 30 who received the YFV17D yellow fever vaccine.

This clonotype has just a few counts. The rearrangement uses TRBV19 and TRBJ1-2; 8 positions agree with TRBD1. Germline V lookup: CDR1 LNHDA, CDR2 SQIVND (reference sequence). The CDR3 runs 15 residues. The V and J ends lost 7 bases and 5 bases, in that order; junction bases with no gene match: 12. CDR3 protein: CASITQTGTGYGYTF. In DNA form, the CDR3 reads TGTGCCAGTATCACTCAGACCGGGACAGGTTATGGCTACACCTTC.

Note on this clonotype: At one boundary the junction diverges from the germline segment, which might be a read error. V usage is TRBV5-1 and J usage is TRBJ2-7; 7 bases fit TRBD2. The germline gives CDR1 SGHRS, CDR2 YFSETQ. CDR3 length equals 20 residues. CDR3 sequence (DNA): TGCGCCAGCCACAGGTCGGGACGAAAAGCGGGGTCATATTGGTCCTACGGGCAGTACTTC. It yields the protein CASHRSGRKAGSYWSYGQYF.

This clonotype came up a few times. CDR3 sequence reads: CASNHRDGHGYTF. CDR3 coding DNA: TGTGCCAGCAATCACCGGGACGGACATGGCTACACCTTC. The chain uses TRBV12-3 or TRBV12-4 and TRBJ1-2; D perhaps matches TRBD1 (5 bases). There are 13 residues in the CDR3. V dropped 7 bases and J dropped 6 bases, with 15 bases sitting between them.

This clonotype was counted between two and nine times. The genes are TRBV6-6 and TRBJ2-1; 9 nucleotides align to TRBD2. This CDR3 region has 16 residues. V was pared by 6 bases and J by 4 bases, with 10 bases of the junction left unmatched. Germline V gene sequence: CDR1 MNHNY, CDR2 SVGAGI (reference sequence). CDR3 amino acids: CASSFAGGMGYNEQFF. The DNA for the CDR3 is TGTGCCAGCAGCTTCGCGGGAGGGATGGGGTACAATGAGCAGTTCTTC.

CDR3 DNA: TGCAGCGCCAAAAGGGGACAGGGACCCTCATCCTACAATGAGCAGTTCTTC. Translating gives CSAKRGQGPSSYNEQFF. V usage is TRBV29-1 and J usage is TRBJ2-1; 9 nucleotides match TRBD1. This CDR3 has 17 residues. The germline gives CDR1 SQVTM, CDR2 ANQGSEA. The trim removed 7 bases at V and 1 base at J, leaving 14 bases unmatched.

The chain recombines TRBV20-1 with TRBJ2-5, with D possibly called TRBD1 or TRBD2 (6 bases each). The V gene lost 3 bases and the J gene lost 4 bases, with 9 bases spanning the gap. Germline CDR1 and CDR2: DFQATT and SNEGSKA (reference sequence). The CDR3 runs 12 residues. CDR3 nucleotides: TGCAGTGCTAGTCGGGGGCCAGAGACCCAGTACTTC. Translation gives CSASRGPETQYF.

This clonotype was picked up a small number of times. The rearrangement uses TRBV20-1 and TRBJ2-7; D possibly corresponds to TRBD2 (6 bases). Germline CDR1 DFQATT, CDR2 SNEGSKA (reference sequence). The CDR3 runs to 11 residues. Between the trimmed V and J ends, which lost 5 bases and 7 bases, there was a span of 12 bases. CDR3 amino acids: CSAWIRGEQYF. The DNA for the CDR3 is TGCAGTGCTTGGATCCGGGGGGAGCAGTACTTC.

This clonotype was recorded at least ten times. This chain connects TRBV6-1 to TRBJ1-5, with D perhaps TRBD1 (5 bases). The CDR3 is made up of 11 amino acids. Trimming shortened V by 9 bases and J by 10 bases, and 13 bases separated the two germline ends. CDR1 and CDR2 (germline): MNHNS, SASEGT. This chain's CDR3 is CASGLTEPQHF. The CDR3 nucleotides read TGTGCCAGTGGATTGACAGAACCCCAGCATTTT.

In its sample, this clonotype was seen many times. This rearrangement joins TRBV18 to TRBJ1-2, with 7 bases that match TRBD1. V shed 3 bases and J 2 bases; nucleotides not matched to a gene: 3. Germline V gives CDR1 KGHSH, CDR2 LQKENI. The CDR3 extends over 14 amino acids. CDR3 coding DNA: TGTGCCAGCTCACCCGGACAGGCGAACTATGGCTACACCTTC. Its protein product is CASSPGQANYGYTF.

This clonotype was counted a few times. This sequence joins TRBV4-1 and TRBJ2-5, with 10 bases fitting TRBD2. Germline V gene sequence: CDR1 MGHRA, CDR2 YSYEKL. This CDR3 comprises 15 residues. With V trimmed by 6 bases and J by 5 bases, 9 bases remained unmatched. CDR3 sequence reads: CASRLVAGGSETQYF. The CDR3 nucleotides are TGCGCCAGCAGACTAGTAGCGGGGGGTAGTGAGACCCAGTACTTC.

Ten or more counts support this clonotype. The chain carries TRBV5-1 and TRBJ2-7; 7 bases agree with TRBD1. This CDR3 contains 15 residues. Losses at the gene ends were 1 base for V and 4 bases for J; bases not matched to a gene: 8. CDR1 SGHRS and CDR2 YFSETQ come from the germline V gene. The CDR3 region has the DNA TGCGCCAGCAGCTTGCAGGGGGAAGGCGTGTACGAGCAGTACTTC. It encodes CASSLQGEGVYEQYF.

The V gene is TRBV6-5, the J gene TRBJ2-3; D may be TRBD2 (5 bases). Germline lookup yields CDR1 MNHEY and CDR2 SVGAGI. CDR3 length: 14 amino acids. V lost 6 bases to trimming and J lost 9 bases, with 19 bases between them. CDR3 in DNA: TGTGCCAGCAGACCCCCGGGCTCTACGGGGACGCAGTATTTT. Its protein is CASRPPGSTGTQYF.

A few counts support this clonotype. The rearrangement joins TRBV5-6 to TRBJ1-5, with unresolved D. CDR1 SGHDT and CDR2 YYEEEE come from the germline V gene. Trimming cost V 0 bases and J 3 bases, with 7 bases left between them. CDR3 length equals 14 residues. Here the CDR3 reads CASSLGQFNQPQHF. In DNA form, the CDR3 reads TGTGCCAGCAGCTTGGGGCAGTTCAATCAGCCCCAGCATTTT.

This clonotype appeared a few times. The V call is TRBV20-1, the J call TRBJ1-1; possibly TRBD1 for D (5 bases). V lost 3 bases and J lost 2, with 10 bases in between. This CDR3 comprises 13 residues. Germline assignment: CDR1 DFQATT and CDR2 SNEGSKA (reference sequence). DNA for the CDR3: TGCAGTGCTAGCGGGGCCTCAAACACTGAAGCTTTCTTT. Encoded protein: CSASGASNTEAFF.

This chain uses TRBV20-1 with TRBJ2-3; D is perhaps TRBD2 (5 bases). V was clipped by 0 bases and J by 0 bases, with 10 bases between them. The germline CDR1 and CDR2 sequences are DFQATT and SNEGSKA (reference sequence). This CDR3 has 15 amino acids. The DNA of the CDR3 is TGCAGTGCTAGAGATTGGGAGACTAGCACAGATACGCAGTATTTT. Protein: CSARDWETSTDTQYF.

A few counts support this clonotype. The chain joins TRBV2 to TRBJ2-3, with a tentative D call TRBD2 (5 bases). The V gene's germline CDR1 is SNHLY and CDR2 FYNNEI. CDR3 length: 14 residues. Trimming removed 3 bases at V and 2 bases at J, with 9 bases between. The CDR3 sequence: CASSEGRDTDTQYF. The CDR3 bases are TGTGCCAGCAGTGAGGGGAGAGACACAGATACGCAGTATTTT.

The sample holds a few counts of this clonotype. The V and J genes are TRBV7-2 and TRBJ1-3, with D unclear. CDR3 length: 12 amino acids. Trimming left V 4 bases short and J 3 bases short, with 4 bases between. CDR1 SGHTA and CDR2 FQGNSA come from the germline V gene. This CDR3 is CASSYHGNTIYF. The CDR3 DNA is TGTGCCAGCAGCTATCATGGAAACACCATATATTTT.

Concerning this clonotype itself: This may be a read error, as it is one base from a much larger clone. The rearrangement uses TRBV12-3 or TRBV12-4 and TRBJ1-5; D is uncertain. This CDR3 is 11 amino acids long. Between the trimmed V and J ends, which lost 5 bases and 5 bases, there was a span of 4 bases. The CDR3 sequence: CASSGYQPQHF. The CDR3 DNA reads TGTGCCAGCAGTGGCTATCAGCCCCAGCATTTT.

The CDR3 nucleotides are TGTGCCAGCTCACCGCAAGGGGGGTCCTTCGCGGGGACCTTC. Translating it yields CASSPQGGSFAGTF. V and J are TRBV18 and TRBJ1-2, with D perhaps matching TRBD1 (6 bases). V lost 3 bases and J 14 bases, leaving 22 bases between the germline ends. Germline V lookup: CDR1 KGHSH, CDR2 LQKENI. The CDR3 is made up of 14 amino acids. The full variable domain, its missing parts supplied by reference TRBV18 and TRBJ1-2, is NAGVMQNPRHLVRRRGQEARLRCSPMKGHSHVYWYRQLPEEGLKFMVYLQKENIIDESGMPKERFSAEFPKEGPSILRIQQVVRGDSAAYFCASSPQGGSFAGTFGSGTRLTVV.

The V and J genes are TRBV7-2 and TRBJ2-5; D call uncertain. This CDR3 comprises 14 residues. V shed 1 base and J shed 5 bases, with 11 bases lying between them. Per germline, CDR1 SGHTA and CDR2 FQGNSA. CDR3 residues: CASSLEVVVETQYF. As DNA, the CDR3 is TGTGCCAGCAGCTTAGAAGTAGTTGTTGAGACCCAGTACTTC.

This clonotype was counted ten times or more. The genes are TRBV11-2 and TRBJ2-5; D is uncertain. The CDR3 contains 12 residues. Looked up from germline, CDR1 is SGHAT and CDR2 is FQNNGV. Trimming pared 3 bases from V and 4 bases from J, leaving 6 bases between. The CDR3 loop reads CASSFESETQYF. The CDR3 DNA reads TGTGCCAGCAGCTTCGAGTCAGAGACCCAGTACTTC.

This clonotype has more than one count but fewer than ten. V is TRBV21-1 and J is TRBJ2-7. TRBV21-1 represents a pseudogene. The CDR3 loop spans 11 amino acids. The DNA for the CDR3 is TGTGCCGCAGGAGTGGGCTACGAGCAGTACTTC. It translates to CAAGVGYEQYF.

This clonotype occurred many times. The CDR3 DNA reads TGTGCCAGCAGGGGACAAAGTGTAAACGAGCAGTACTTC. This encodes CASRGQSVNEQYF. The rearrangement uses TRBV12-3 or TRBV12-4 and TRBJ2-7, with a weak D call TRBD1 (6 bases). The V gene lost 6 bases and the J gene lost 5 bases, with 14 bases spanning the gap. The CDR3 runs 13 residues.

The chain uses TRBV4-2 and TRBJ2-7, with D perhaps TRBD1 (7 bases). Germline V gene lookup returns CDR1 LGHNA and CDR2 YNFKEQ. The CDR3 consists of 16 residues. Trimming stripped 1 base from V and 1 base from J, with 14 bases between. The CDR3 region is CASSQAQAGGSYEQYF. The CDR3 DNA follows: TGTGCCAGCAGCCAAGCCCAGGCAGGGGGGTCCTACGAGCAGTACTTC.

The chain links TRBV14 to TRBJ2-3; D call uncertain. Germline CDR1 and CDR2: SGHDN and FVKESK. V lost 2 bases and J 7 bases, leaving 7 bases between the germline ends. The CDR3 has 12 residues. DNA of the CDR3: TGTGCCAGCAGCCAAACCGACTATACGCAGTATTTT. Translating gives CASSQTDYTQYF.

The chain is built from TRBV20-1 and TRBJ1-1; D may be TRBD1 (5 bases). The CDR3 has 14 amino acids. Trimming took off 5 bases at V and 6 bases at J, with 19 bases between the two ends. Per germline, CDR1 DFQATT and CDR2 SNEGSKA (reference sequence). The CDR3 region is CSAPRLSWGSEAFF. The CDR3 DNA sequence: TGCAGTGCTCCAAGATTGTCCTGGGGCTCTGAAGCTTTCTTT.

The table lists this clonotype with a few counts. This rearrangement joins TRBV20-1 to TRBJ2-3, with TRBD2 matching 8 bases. Germline V CDR1 and CDR2: DFQATT, SNEGSKA (reference sequence). V shed 3 bases and J 2 bases; nucleotides not matched to a gene: 4. The CDR3 length is 14 residues. CDR3 nucleotides: TGCAGTGCTAGGGTAGCGGGGTTCACAGATACGCAGTATTTT. The encoded protein is CSARVAGFTDTQYF.

This clonotype was picked up a small number of times. The V gene is TRBV29-1, the J gene TRBJ2-7; D is possibly TRBD1 (6 bases). In germline, CDR1 is SQVTM, CDR2 ANQGSEA. CDR3 length: 13 amino acids. V was trimmed by 6 bases and J by 0 bases, leaving 12 bases between them. The CDR3 DNA reads as TGCAGCGTAGAGACAGGAAGCTCCTACGAGCAGTACGTC. It codes for CSVETGSSYEQYV.

This clonotype was seen more than once but under ten times. This chain links TRBV4-1 with TRBJ2-7; 7 bases are a match to TRBD1. V shed 6 bases and J 0 bases; nucleotides not matched to a gene: 8. Germline assignment: CDR1 MGHRA and CDR2 YSYEKL. The CDR3 has 15 residues. CDR3 sequence reads: CASRTGASASYEQYF. As DNA, the CDR3 is TGCGCCAGCAGAACAGGGGCGTCTGCCTCCTACGAGCAGTACTTC.

This clonotype came up a few times. The chain combines TRBV5-5 with TRBJ1-4, with 7 bases identical to TRBD1. CDR1 and CDR2 (germline): SGHKS, YYEKEE (reference sequence). V was clipped by 1 base and J by 5 bases; unmatched bases: 2. This CDR3 comprises 14 residues. CDR3 in amino acids: CASSLPQGNEKLFF. The CDR3 DNA reads TGTGCCAGCAGCTTGCCACAGGGGAATGAAAAACTGTTTTTT.

This clonotype appeared a few times. The gene calls are TRBV7-2 and TRBJ2-2; 9 nucleotides line up with TRBD2. V shed 6 bases and J 4 bases; nucleotides not matched to a gene: 12. The length of the CDR3 is 17 residues. Germline V gene sequence: CDR1 SGHTA, CDR2 FQGNSA. The CDR3 DNA is TGTGCCAGCAGACAAATAGCGGGGGCAAGGGGCACCGGGGAGCTGTTTTTT. Protein: CASRQIAGARGTGELFF.

Only a few counts were recorded for this clonotype. V gene TRBV7-3 combines with J gene TRBJ2-3, with TRBD2 matching over 7 bases. This CDR3 has 16 amino acids. From germline, CDR1 is SGHTA and CDR2 FQGTGA. V lost 1 base, J lost 0 bases, and 4 bases stayed unmatched. This chain's CDR3 is CASSLIPSGSTDTQYF. The CDR3, as DNA: TGTGCCAGCAGCTTAATCCCTAGCGGTAGCACAGATACGCAGTATTTT.